The present TCR beta chain was sequenced within a study of shared clonotypes between healthy human individuals. Study in general: Sampling drew on donors who were a couple of women and a few men aged 18 to 49. General study points: Across subsets, estimated richness was generally greater for naive than for memory populations. Represented genetic and exposure-history diversity was restricted by having few donors.

Remarks on this clone: What it binds is unknown.

Germline values: CDR1 SGDLS, CDR2 YYNGEE. This CDR3 is 13 amino acids long. Trimming took 0 bases from V and 10 from J, leaving 11 bases between them. Partitioning of CD4+ cells yielded a CD45RA+ naive subset and a CD45RA-negative memory subset. TCRdb keeps only in-frame clones here, not all; method: immunoSEQ multiplex PCR. The sample contains 650,000 to 750,000 clones, roughly 78% of which appear only once. Sequenced input: memory CD4+ T cells sorted from blood. Subset indicated: CD45RA-negative fraction. The rearrangement links TRBV9 to TRBJ2-1; D may be TRBD2 (5 bases). This clonotype originated in a woman in her twenties or thirties in good health. The CDR3, as DNA: TGTGCCAGCAGCGTAGGAGGAGGCACAGAGCAGTTCTTC. Encoded protein: CASSVGGGTEQFF.